This T cell receptor beta chain is from a study of vaccination and CD4 T cells after COVID-19. V was trimmed by 3 bases and J by 9 bases, leaving 18 bases between them. The CDR3 runs 15 residues. Germline V CDR1 and CDR2: SEHNR, FQNEAQ (reference sequence). Treatment: approximately 9-day PBMC culture with coronavirus spike peptide pools or control peptides (ViraFEST assay). A note on this clonotype: Antigen: not known.

With the Oncomine TCR Beta short-read assay, DNA from cultured CD4+ T cells was sequenced. TCRdb independently ran MiXCR on the PCR reads; one entry per CDR3 protein. The sample holds 2,800 or so distinct CDR3 sequences, roughly a third seen once. Sample: CD4+ T cells from blood, cultured in vitro. The TCR sequence derives from a human donor who had recovered from COVID-19. The V gene is TRBV7-9, the J gene TRBJ2-1; D possibly corresponds to TRBD2 (5 bases). The CDR3 is CASSFGRSGEGEQFF. The CDR3 DNA is TGTGCCAGCAGCTTCGGACGGTCCGGAGAGGGTGAGCAGTTCTTC.